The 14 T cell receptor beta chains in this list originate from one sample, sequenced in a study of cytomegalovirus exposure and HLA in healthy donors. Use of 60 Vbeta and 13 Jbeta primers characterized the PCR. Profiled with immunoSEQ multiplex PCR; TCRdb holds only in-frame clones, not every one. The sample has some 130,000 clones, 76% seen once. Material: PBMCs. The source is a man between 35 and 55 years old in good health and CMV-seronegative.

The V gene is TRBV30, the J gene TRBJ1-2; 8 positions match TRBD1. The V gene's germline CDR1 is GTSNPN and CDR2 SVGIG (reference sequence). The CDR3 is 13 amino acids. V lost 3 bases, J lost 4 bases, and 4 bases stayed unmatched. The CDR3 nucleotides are TGTGCCTGGAGGCCGGGACAGGTCTATGGCTACACCTTC. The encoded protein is CAWRPGQVYGYTF.

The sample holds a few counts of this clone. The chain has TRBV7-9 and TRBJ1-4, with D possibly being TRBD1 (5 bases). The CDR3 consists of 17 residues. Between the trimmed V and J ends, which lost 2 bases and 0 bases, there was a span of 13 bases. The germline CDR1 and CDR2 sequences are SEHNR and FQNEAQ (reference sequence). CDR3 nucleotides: TGTGCCAGCAGCTTAATGGGGGGACTGGCAACTAATGAAAAACTGTTTTTT. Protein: CASSLMGGLATNEKLFF.

CDR3 bases: TGTGCCAGCGGCCAGGGCATTAGTGAAGCTTTCTTT. This sequence encodes CASGQGISEAFF. The rearrangement uses TRBV6-5 and TRBJ1-1, with D tentatively TRBD1 (5 bases). The CDR3 is 12 residues long. The germline V gene encodes CDR1 MNHEY and CDR2 SVGAGI. Trimming cost V 8 bases and J 7 bases, with 14 bases left between them.

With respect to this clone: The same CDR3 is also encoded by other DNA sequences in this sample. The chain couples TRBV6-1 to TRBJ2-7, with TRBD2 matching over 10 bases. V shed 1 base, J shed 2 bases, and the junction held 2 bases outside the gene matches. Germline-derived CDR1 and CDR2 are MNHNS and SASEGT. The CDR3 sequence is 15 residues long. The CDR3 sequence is CASSEGLAGTYEQYF. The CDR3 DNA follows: TGTGCCAGCAGTGAAGGACTAGCGGGCACCTACGAGCAGTACTTC.

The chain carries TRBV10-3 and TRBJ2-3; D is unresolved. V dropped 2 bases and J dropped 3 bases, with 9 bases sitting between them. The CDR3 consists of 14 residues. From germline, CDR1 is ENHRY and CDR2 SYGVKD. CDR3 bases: TGTGCCATCAGTGAGGGTAGTATAACAGATACGCAGTATTTT. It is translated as CAISEGSITDTQYF.

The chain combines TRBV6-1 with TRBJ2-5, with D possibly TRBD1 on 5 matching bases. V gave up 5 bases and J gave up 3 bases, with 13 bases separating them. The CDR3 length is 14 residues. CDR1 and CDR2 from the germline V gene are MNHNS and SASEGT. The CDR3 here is CASSIQGGEETQYF. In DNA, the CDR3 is TGTGCCAGCAGTATTCAGGGTGGTGAAGAGACCCAGTACTTC.

The CDR3 protein is CASSPRYAGAEAFF. CDR3 bases: TGTGCCAGCAGCCCCCGCTACGCGGGCGCTGAAGCTTTCTTT. The chain joins TRBV7-8 to TRBJ1-1, with D unresolved. Germline lookup yields CDR1 SGHVS and CDR2 FQNEAQ. The germline V and J ends were trimmed by 5 bases and 6 bases, with 16 bases remaining between them. CDR3 size: 14 residues.

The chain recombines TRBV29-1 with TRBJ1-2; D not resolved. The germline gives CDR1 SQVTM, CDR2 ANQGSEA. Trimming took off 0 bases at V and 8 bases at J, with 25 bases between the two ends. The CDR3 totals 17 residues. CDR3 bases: TGCAGCGTTGAAGATCTGTCGGGAGAACAGCCCCTGGGGGGCTACACCTTC. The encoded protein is CSVEDLSGEQPLGGYTF.

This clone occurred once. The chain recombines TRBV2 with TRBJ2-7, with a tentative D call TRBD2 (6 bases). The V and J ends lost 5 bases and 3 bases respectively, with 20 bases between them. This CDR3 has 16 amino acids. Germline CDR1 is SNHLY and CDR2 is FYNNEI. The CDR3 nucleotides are TGTGCCAGCAGTCCGTCCGCGGGAACAATTGGCTACGAGCAGTACTTC. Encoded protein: CASSPSAGTIGYEQYF.

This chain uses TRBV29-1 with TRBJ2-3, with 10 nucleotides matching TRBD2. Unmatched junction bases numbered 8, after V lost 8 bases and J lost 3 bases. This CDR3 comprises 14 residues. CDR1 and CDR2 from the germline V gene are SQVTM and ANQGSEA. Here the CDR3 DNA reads TGCAGCCACCGGGGGACTAGCGCAACAGATACGCAGTATTTT. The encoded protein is CSHRGTSATDTQYF.

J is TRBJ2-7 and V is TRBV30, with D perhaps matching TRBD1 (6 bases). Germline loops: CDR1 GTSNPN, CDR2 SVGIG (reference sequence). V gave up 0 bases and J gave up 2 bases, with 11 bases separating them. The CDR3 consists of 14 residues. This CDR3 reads CAWSVYRETYEQYF. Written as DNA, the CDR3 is TGTGCCTGGAGTGTATACAGGGAAACCTACGAGCAGTACTTC.

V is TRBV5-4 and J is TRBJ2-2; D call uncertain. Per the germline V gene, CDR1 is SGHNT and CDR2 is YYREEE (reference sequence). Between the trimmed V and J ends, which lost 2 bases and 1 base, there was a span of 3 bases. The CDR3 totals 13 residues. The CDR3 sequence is CASSFQNTGELFF. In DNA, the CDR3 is TGTGCCAGCAGCTTCCAGAACACCGGGGAGCTGTTTTTT.

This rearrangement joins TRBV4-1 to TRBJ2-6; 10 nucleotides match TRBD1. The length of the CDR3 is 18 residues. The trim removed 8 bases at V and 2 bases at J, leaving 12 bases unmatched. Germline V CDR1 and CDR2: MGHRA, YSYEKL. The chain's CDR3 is CASLSDRGRSPGANVLTF. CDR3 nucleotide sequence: TGCGCCAGCCTGTCAGACAGGGGGCGAAGTCCTGGGGCCAACGTCCTGACTTTC.

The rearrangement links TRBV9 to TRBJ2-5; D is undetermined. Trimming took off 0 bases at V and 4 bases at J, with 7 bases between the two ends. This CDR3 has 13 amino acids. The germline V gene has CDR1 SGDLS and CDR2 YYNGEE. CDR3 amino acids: CASSVGQAETQYF. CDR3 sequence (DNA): TGTGCCAGCAGCGTAGGACAAGCAGAGACCCAGTACTTC.